Listed here is a single T cell receptor (beta chain). A second PCR, run for roughly 6 to 11 cycles, used a sample-barcoded 5' primer plus a J-beta primer mix. TCRdb reprocessed the 5' RACE reads with MiXCR, giving one entry per CDR3 protein. The repertoire holds approximately 960,000 distinct CDR3 sequences, with around 29% as singletons. Germline CDR1 and CDR2: MGHRA and YSYEKL. The germline V and J ends were trimmed by 0 bases and 4 bases, with 12 bases remaining between them. This CDR3 region has 16 residues. This sample stems from a study of blood T cells in healthy people across ages. This sample was also put to use in a study of T cells of mothers and their children.

This TCR derives from a woman aged 40 to 49 in good health. Material: blood. V and J are TRBV4-1 and TRBJ2-2; TRBD1 or TRBD2 may be the D gene (5 bases each). The CDR3 DNA reads TGCGCCAGCAGCCAAGAAGGAACTGGGGGCACCGGGGAGCTGTTTTTT. It translates to CASSQEGTGGTGELFF.